The 11 T cell receptor beta chains given below trace back to one sample, sequenced in a study of shared clonotypes between healthy human individuals. The protocol was immunoSEQ multiplex PCR, while the TCRdb copy is restricted to in-frame clones and leaves out a portion. The sample records about 2.2 million clones, 85% to 95% being singletons. Selected positively for CCR7 and CD45RO-negative, naive CD8 cells excluded terminally differentiated effector memory CD45RA+ cells. Sequenced sample: naive CD8+ T cells from PBMCs. These receptors were obtained from a man between 18 and 35 years old in good health. Some clones in this sample may be carry-over from other donors' samples.

This chain connects TRBV4-3 to TRBJ2-3, with 12 bases fitting TRBD2. The CDR3 extends over 16 amino acids. Germline loops: CDR1 LGHNA, CDR2 YSLEER. Unmatched junction bases numbered 7, after V lost 2 bases and J lost 7 bases. CDR3 coding DNA: TGCGCCAGCAGCCAACTGACTAGCGGGAGATTTCATACGCAGTATTTT. Protein: CASSQLTSGRFHTQYF.

This chain uses TRBV5-4 with TRBJ2-3, with TRBD2 matching 11 bases. CDR1 is SGHNT, CDR2 YYREEE, per germline (reference sequence). V trimming: 0 bases; J trimming: 4 bases; junction bases outside the gene matches: 1. This CDR3 is built from 15 residues. This chain's CDR3 is CASSLVAGGADTQYF. The CDR3 region has the DNA TGTGCCAGCAGCTTGGTAGCGGGAGGGGCAGATACGCAGTATTTT. The variable domain in full, with the rest retrieved from reference TRBV5-4 and TRBJ2-3, is ETGVTQSPTHLIKTRGQQVTLRCSSQSGHNTVSWYQQALGQGPQFIFQYYREEENGRGNFPPRFSGLQFPNYSSELNVNALELDDSALYLCASSLVAGGADTQYFGPGTRLTVL.

The chain has TRBV7-6 and TRBJ2-7; 15 bases match TRBD2. This CDR3 region has 16 residues. The germline gives CDR1 SGHVS, CDR2 FNYEAQ. Trimming cost V 5 bases and J 5 bases; bases outside gene matches: 7. Here the CDR3 reads CASSRTSGRALDEQYF. For the CDR3, the DNA is TGTGCCAGCAGCCGGACTAGCGGGAGGGCCCTGGACGAGCAGTACTTC.

The chain carries TRBV9 and TRBJ2-1; weak D call: TRBD2 (5 bases). Germline V gives CDR1 SGDLS, CDR2 YYNGEE. V was pared by 0 bases and J by 2 bases, with 12 bases between. The CDR3 totals 16 residues. The CDR3 nucleotides are TGTGCCAGCAGCGTAGAACTAGTGAGTACCTACAATGAGCAGTTCTTC. This sequence encodes CASSVELVSTYNEQFF.

This clone was counted a single time. CDR3 in amino acids: CASSSLGLAGGPSYEQYF. As DNA, the CDR3 is TGTGCCAGTAGTTCCCTGGGACTAGCGGGAGGCCCCTCCTACGAGCAGTACTTC. The chain combines TRBV19 with TRBJ2-7; 15 bases map to TRBD2. The CDR3 totals 18 residues. From germline, CDR1 is LNHDA and CDR2 SQIVND (reference sequence). V shed 5 bases and J 0 bases; nucleotides not matched to a gene: 8.

The V and J genes are TRBV19 and TRBJ2-7, with no clear D. The germline gives CDR1 LNHDA, CDR2 SQIVND (reference sequence). Between the trimmed V and J ends, which lost 1 base and 6 bases, there was a span of 10 bases. The CDR3 runs to 13 residues. The CDR3 region is CASSIGSRLEQYF. CDR3 coding DNA: TGTGCCAGTAGTATAGGTAGTAGACTCGAGCAGTACTTC. Drawing the rest from reference TRBV19 and TRBJ2-7, the complete variable domain is DGGITQSPKYLFRKEGQNVTLSCEQNLNHDAMYWYRQDPGQGLRLIYYSQIVNDFQKGDIAEGYSVSREKKESFPLTVTSAQKNPTAFYLCASSIGSRLEQYFGPGTRLTVT.

V and J are TRBV29-1 and TRBJ1-4; no clear D gene. The CDR3 is 14 amino acids. Germline values: CDR1 SQVTM, CDR2 ANQGSEA. V lost 7 bases and J lost 7, with 19 bases in between. CDR3 DNA: TGCAGCGCCTCTGAGGGAGGGTTCGGTGAAAAACTGTTTTTT. Protein sequence: CSASEGGFGEKLFF. The entire variable domain, with the rest obtained from reference TRBV29-1 and TRBJ1-4, is as follows: SAVISQKPSRDICQRGTSLTIQCQVDSQVTMMFWYRQQPGQSLTLIATANQGSEATYESGFVIDKFPISRPNLTFSTLTVSNMSPEDSSIYLCSASEGGFGEKLFFGSGTQLSVL.

This sequence joins TRBV6-5 and TRBJ1-4, with D uncertain. Germline V CDR1 and CDR2: MNHEY, SVGAGI. V shed 4 bases and J shed 7 bases, with 7 bases lying between them. There are 12 residues in the CDR3. CDR3 bases: TGTGCCAGCAGTTTCGAGGGTGAAAAACTGTTTTTT. It translates to CASSFEGEKLFF.

The CDR3 here is CASSGESYEQYF. In DNA, the CDR3 is TGTGCCAGTAGCGGGGAGTCCTACGAGCAGTACTTC. V and J are TRBV19 and TRBJ2-7, with TRBD2 as a possible D gene (5 bases). Germline V lookup: CDR1 LNHDA, CDR2 SQIVND (reference sequence). The CDR3 loop spans 12 amino acids. V was cut by 6 bases and J by 1 base, with 7 bases left in between.

CDR3 coding DNA: TGTGCCAGCAGTCTCACTGCGTCGGACTACGAGCAGTACTTC. Translation gives CASSLTASDYEQYF. The chain recombines TRBV6-1 with TRBJ2-7; no definite D call. In germline, CDR1 is MNHNS, CDR2 SASEGT. This CDR3 spans 14 amino acids. The V end was cut by 5 bases, the J end by 3 bases, with 14 bases between.

The chain uses TRBV29-1 and TRBJ2-5; 8 bases map to TRBD1. Germline CDR1 reads SQVTM; CDR2 reads ANQGSEA. This CDR3 contains 14 residues. Trimming removed 6 bases from V and 9 bases from J; junction bases left unmatched: 15. The CDR3, as DNA: TGCAGCGTACCGGACAGGGACAGTCGGTTGGCCCAGTACTTC. Translation: CSVPDRDSRLAQYF.